This is a list of T cell receptor beta chains from one sample in a study of cytomegalovirus exposure and HLA in healthy donors. TCRdb's copy holds only in-frame clones and misses some; the assay was immunoSEQ multiplex PCR. The sample contains 95,000 to 150,000 clones, roughly 89% of which appear only once. Sequences were obtained from PBMCs. These receptors came from a young woman in good health and CMV-seronegative. The CDR3 runs from the conserved cysteine through the conserved F or W. A D gene is named only where the DNA matches it firmly. Some rows mark clone size as missing; the rest say once, few, many or name a class of expanded clone.

cdr3_length,v_call,j_call,clone_size,d_call,cdr3_aa,cdr3_nt
16,TRBV6-4,TRBJ2-6,.,.,CASSAGALGGANVLTF,TGTGCCAGCAGTGCAGGGGCGCTGGGTGGGGCCAACGTCCTGACTTTC
16,TRBV11-2,TRBJ2-1,once,TRBD2,CASSLGRLAPYNEQFF,TGTGCCAGCAGCTTGGGTCGACTAGCCCCCTACAATGAGCAGTTCTTC
14,TRBV6-1,TRBJ2-7,.,TRBD2,CASSGGTTYYEQYF,TGTGCCAGCAGTGGAGGGACTACGTACTACGAGCAGTACTTC
15,TRBV27,TRBJ1-3,.,TRBD1,CASRTGGNRGNTIYF,TGTGCCAGCAGAACAGGGGGCAACCGTGGAAACACCATATATTTT
15,TRBV6-1,TRBJ2-1,.,TRBD2,CASSPSGGAVNEQFF,TGTGCCAGCAGTCCTAGCGGGGGGGCCGTTAATGAGCAGTTCTTC
13,TRBV5-5,TRBJ1-2,few,.,CASSSQVYYGYTF,TGTGCCAGCAGCAGTCAGGTTTACTATGGCTACACCTTC
15,TRBV5-8,TRBJ2-6,.,.,CASPGLRGWANVLTF,TGTGCCAGCCCCGGACTCCGGGGATGGGCCAACGTCCTGACTTTC
15,TRBV19,TRBJ1-2,.,TRBD1,CASSTGGQGAYGYTF,TGTGCCAGTAGTACGGGAGGACAGGGGGCCTATGGCTACACCTTC
14,TRBV4-3,TRBJ2-7,.,TRBD2,CASSQGTSGSEQYF,TGCGCCAGCAGCCAAGGGACTAGCGGGTCCGAGCAGTACTTC
13,TRBV6-1,TRBJ2-1,.,.,CASSVSRSNEQFF,TGTGCCAGCAGTGTGTCGAGGAGCAATGAGCAGTTCTTC
14,TRBV5-4,TRBJ2-5,.,.,CASSLEGSGETQYF,TGTGCCAGCAGCTTGGAGGGGAGCGGGGAGACCCAGTACTTC
14,TRBV10-3,TRBJ2-1,.,TRBD2,CATLLAGGGEEQFF,TGTGCCACCCTCCTAGCGGGGGGGGGAGAGGAGCAGTTCTTC
15,TRBV13,TRBJ2-5,.,.,CASSLTGRAQETQYF,TGTGCCAGCAGCTTAACAGGGCGGGCCCAAGAGACCCAGTACTTC
14,TRBV12-5,TRBJ1-3,.,.,CASGFEASGNTIYF,TGTGCTAGTGGTTTTGAGGCTTCTGGAAACACCATATATTTT
13,TRBV5-1,TRBJ2-3,.,.,CASSLIASDTQYF,TGCGCCAGCAGCCTAATAGCGTCAGATACGCAGTATTTT
14,TRBV2,TRBJ2-5,.,.,CASSAYGGGETQYF,TGTGCCAGCAGTGCGTACGGGGGTGGGGAGACCCAGTACTTC
15,TRBV6-1,TRBJ2-4,.,TRBD1,CASSKPGQGINIQYF,TGTGCCAGCAGTAAACCGGGACAGGGTATTAACATTCAGTACTTC
15,TRBV11-2,TRBJ2-2,.,.,CASSLAGEEYGELFF,TGTGCCAGCAGCTTAGCCGGGGAGGAATACGGGGAGCTGTTTTTT
14,TRBV19,TRBJ1-1,.,.,CASSIALDSYEAFF,TGTGCCAGTAGTATAGCCTTAGACAGCTATGAAGCTTTCTTT
13,TRBV7-3,TRBJ2-7,.,.,CASSSDRSYEQYF,TGTGCCAGCAGCTCAGACAGGTCCTACGAGCAGTACTTC